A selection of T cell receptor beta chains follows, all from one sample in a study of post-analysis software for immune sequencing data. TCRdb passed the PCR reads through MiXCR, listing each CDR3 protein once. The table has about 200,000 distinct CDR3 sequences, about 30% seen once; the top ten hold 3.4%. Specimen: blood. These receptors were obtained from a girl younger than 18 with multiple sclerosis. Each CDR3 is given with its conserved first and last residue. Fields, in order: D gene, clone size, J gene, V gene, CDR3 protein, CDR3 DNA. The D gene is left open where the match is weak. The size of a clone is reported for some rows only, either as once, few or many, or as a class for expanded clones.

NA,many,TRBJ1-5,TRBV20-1,CSASPDSNQPQHF,TGCAGTGCTAGTCCGGACAGTAATCAGCCCCAGCATTTT
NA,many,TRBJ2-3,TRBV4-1,CASSRRRDQPSTDTQYF,TGCGCCAGCAGCCGCCGCCGGGACCAACCCAGCACAGATACGCAGTATTTT
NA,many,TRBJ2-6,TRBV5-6,CASSSRAGSGANVLTF,TGTGCCAGCAGCTCTCGGGCTGGCTCTGGGGCCAACGTCCTGACTTTC
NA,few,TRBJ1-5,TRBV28,CASSFRGANQPQHF,TGTGCCAGCAGTTTCCGAGGGGCCAATCAGCCCCAGCATTTT
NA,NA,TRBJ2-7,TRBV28,CASSLDNEQYF,TGTGCCAGCAGTTTGGACAATGAGCAGTACTTC
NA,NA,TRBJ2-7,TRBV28,CASSRWGSGGGYEQYF,TGTGCCAGCAGTCGCTGGGGGAGCGGAGGGGGCTACGAGCAGTACTTC
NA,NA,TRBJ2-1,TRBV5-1,CASSGGGNEQFF,TGCGCCAGCAGCGGAGGGGGCAATGAGCAGTTCTTC
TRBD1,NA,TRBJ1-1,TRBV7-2,CASSFAGQGAEAFF,TGTGCCAGCAGCTTCGCTGGACAGGGCGCTGAAGCTTTCTTT
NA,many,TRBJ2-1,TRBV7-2,CASSLGAGSYNEQFF,TGTGCCAGCAGCTTAGGTGCAGGGTCCTACAATGAGCAGTTCTTC
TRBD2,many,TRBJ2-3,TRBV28,CASSPRTSGHTDTQYF,TGTGCCAGCAGTCCCCGGACTAGCGGGCACACAGATACGCAGTATTTT
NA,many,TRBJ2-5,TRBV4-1,CASTAGLSGTGAQETQYF,TGCGCCAGCACCGCAGGGTTATCCGGGACTGGTGCTCAAGAGACCCAGTACTTC
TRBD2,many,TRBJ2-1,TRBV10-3,CASKRDWTPYNEQFF,TGTGCCAGCAAGCGGGACTGGACGCCTTACAATGAGCAGTTCTTC
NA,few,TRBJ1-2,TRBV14,CASSPNSNYGYTF,TGTGCCAGCAGCCCGAACAGTAACTATGGCTACACCTTC
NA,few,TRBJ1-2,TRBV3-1,CASSQGWLEVRGYTF,TGTGCCAGCAGCCAAGGGTGGTTGGAGGTCCGTGGCTACACCTTC
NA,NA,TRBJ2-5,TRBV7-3,CASRQGGGPQETQYF,TGTGCCAGCAGACAAGGGGGGGGGCCACAGGAGACCCAGTACTTC
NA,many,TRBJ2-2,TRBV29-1,CSVERGGRGGTGELFF,TGCAGCGTTGAGAGAGGTGGCAGGGGCGGCACCGGGGAGCTGTTTTTT
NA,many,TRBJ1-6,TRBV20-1,CSARVQDRNNSPLHF,TGCAGTGCTAGAGTACAGGACCGAAATAATTCACCCCTCCACTTT
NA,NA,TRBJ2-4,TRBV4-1,CASSRDYGDKNIQYF,TGCGCCAGCAGCCGAGATTATGGGGACAAAAACATTCAGTACTTC
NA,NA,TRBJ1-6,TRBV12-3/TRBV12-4,CASSLGSMGDSPLHF,TGTGCCAGCAGTTTAGGATCGATGGGGGATTCACCCCTCCACTTT
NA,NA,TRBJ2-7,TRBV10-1,CASREMGVHANPYEQYF,TGCGCCAGCAGGGAGATGGGCGTCCACGCGAACCCCTACGAGCAGTACTTC
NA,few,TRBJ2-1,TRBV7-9,CASSKDVTPNEQFF,TGTGCCAGCTCTAAGGACGTTACCCCAAATGAGCAGTTCTTC
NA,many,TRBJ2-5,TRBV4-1,CASSQGGETQYF,TGCGCCAGCAGCCAAGGTGGAGAGACCCAGTACTTC
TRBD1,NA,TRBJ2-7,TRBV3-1,CASSYGQGAGEQYF,TGTGCCAGCAGCTACGGACAGGGGGCCGGGGAGCAGTACTTC
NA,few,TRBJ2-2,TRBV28,CASSNGGAGELFF,TGTGCCAGCAGTAACGGGGGCGCCGGGGAGCTGTTTTTT
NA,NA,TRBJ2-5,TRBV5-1,CASSLERSKETQYF,TGCGCCAGCAGCTTGGAAAGGAGTAAGGAGACCCAGTACTTC
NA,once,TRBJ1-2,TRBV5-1,CASSEANYGYTF,TGCGCCAGCAGTGAGGCTAACTATGGCTACACCTTC
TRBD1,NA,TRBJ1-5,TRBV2,CASSQKPGTELNQPQHF,TGTGCCAGCAGCCAAAAACCCGGGACAGAGCTAAATCAGCCCCAGCATTTT
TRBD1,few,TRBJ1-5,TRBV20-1,CSAGDRGYQPQHF,TGCAGTGCTGGGGACAGGGGGTATCAGCCCCAGCATTTT
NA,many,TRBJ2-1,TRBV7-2,CASSLASSGGGYNEQFF,TGTGCCAGCAGCTTAGCGTCGTCGGGGGGCGGCTACAATGAGCAGTTCTTC
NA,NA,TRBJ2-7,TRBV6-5,CASRRAGSYEQYF,TGTGCCAGCCGGAGGGCCGGTTCCTACGAGCAGTACTTC
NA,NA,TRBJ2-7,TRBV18,CASSRASYEQYF,TGTGCCAGCTCACGGGCATCCTACGAGCAGTACTTC
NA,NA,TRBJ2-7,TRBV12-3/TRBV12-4,CASSPNEDEQYF,TGTGCCAGCAGTCCCAATGAGGACGAGCAGTACTTC
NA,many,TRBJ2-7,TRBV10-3,CAISDLYEQYF,TGTGCCATCAGTGACCTATACGAGCAGTACTTC
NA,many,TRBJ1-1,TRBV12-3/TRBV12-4,CASSFSGQNTEAFF,TGTGCCAGCAGCTTTTCGGGACAGAACACTGAAGCTTTCTTT
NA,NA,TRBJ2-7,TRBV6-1,CASLQAYNEQYF,TGTGCCAGCCTCCAAGCATACAATGAGCAGTACTTC
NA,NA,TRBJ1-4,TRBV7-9,CASSDRSANEKLFF,TGTGCCAGCAGCGACAGGTCCGCTAATGAAAAACTGTTTTTT
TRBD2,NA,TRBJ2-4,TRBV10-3,CAISAAGGQNIQYF,TGTGCCATCAGTGCGGCGGGAGGACAAAACATTCAGTACTTC
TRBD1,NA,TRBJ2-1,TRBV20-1,CSAREGQGANEQFF,TGCAGTGCTAGAGAAGGACAGGGGGCTAATGAGCAGTTCTTC
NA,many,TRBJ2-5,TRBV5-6,CASSGATYQETQYF,TGTGCCAGCAGCGGGGCGACCTATCAAGAGACCCAGTACTTC
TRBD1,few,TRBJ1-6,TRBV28,CASAPGQRNSPPHF,TGTGCCAGCGCTCCGGGACAGCGCAATTCACCCCCCCACTTT